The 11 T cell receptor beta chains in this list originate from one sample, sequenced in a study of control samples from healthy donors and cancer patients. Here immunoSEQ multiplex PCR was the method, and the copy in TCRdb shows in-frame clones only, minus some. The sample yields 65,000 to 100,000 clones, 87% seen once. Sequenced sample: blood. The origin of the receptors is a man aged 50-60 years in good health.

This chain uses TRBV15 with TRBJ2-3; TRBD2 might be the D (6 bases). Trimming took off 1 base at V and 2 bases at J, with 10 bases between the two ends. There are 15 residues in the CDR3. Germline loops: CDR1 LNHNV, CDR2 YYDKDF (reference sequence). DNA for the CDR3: TGTGCCACCAGCAGAGCCGGGGGAGACACAGATACGCAGTATTTT. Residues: CATSRAGGDTDTQYF.

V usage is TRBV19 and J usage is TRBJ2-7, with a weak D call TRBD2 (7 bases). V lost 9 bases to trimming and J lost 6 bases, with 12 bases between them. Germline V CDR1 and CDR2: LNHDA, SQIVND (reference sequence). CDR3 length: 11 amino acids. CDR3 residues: CASRGGGEQYV. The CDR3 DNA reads TGTGCCAGCCGGGGAGGGGGCGAGCAGTACGTC.

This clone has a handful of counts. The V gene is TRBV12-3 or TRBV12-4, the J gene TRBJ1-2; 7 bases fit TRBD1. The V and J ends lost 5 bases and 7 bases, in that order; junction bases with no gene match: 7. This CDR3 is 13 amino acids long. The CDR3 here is CASSALTGFGYTF. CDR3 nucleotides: TGTGCCAGCAGTGCACTGACAGGGTTTGGCTACACCTTC.

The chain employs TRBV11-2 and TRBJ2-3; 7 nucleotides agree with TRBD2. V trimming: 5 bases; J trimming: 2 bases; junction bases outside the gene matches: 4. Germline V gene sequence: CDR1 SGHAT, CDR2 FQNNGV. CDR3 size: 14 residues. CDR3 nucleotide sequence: TGTGCCAGCAGCGCGGGAGTGCTCACAGATACGCAGTATTTT. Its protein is CASSAGVLTDTQYF.

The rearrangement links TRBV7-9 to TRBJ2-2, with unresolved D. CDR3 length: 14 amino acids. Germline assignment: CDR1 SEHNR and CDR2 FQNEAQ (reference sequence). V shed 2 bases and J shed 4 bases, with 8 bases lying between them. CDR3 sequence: CASSLQAVTGELFF. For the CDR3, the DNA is TGTGCCAGCAGCTTACAGGCGGTCACCGGGGAGCTGTTTTTT.

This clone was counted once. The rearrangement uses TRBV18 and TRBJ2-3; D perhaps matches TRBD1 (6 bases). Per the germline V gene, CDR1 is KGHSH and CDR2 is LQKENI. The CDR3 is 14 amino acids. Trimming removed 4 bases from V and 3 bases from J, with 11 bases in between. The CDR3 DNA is TGTGCCAGCTCACTGGGCAGGGGTACAGATACGCAGTATTTT. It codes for CASSLGRGTDTQYF. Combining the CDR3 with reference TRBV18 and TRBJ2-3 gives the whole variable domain NAGVMQNPRHLVRRRGQEARLRCSPMKGHSHVYWYRQLPEEGLKFMVYLQKENIIDESGMPKERFSAEFPKEGPSILRIQQVVRGDSAAYFCASSLGRGTDTQYFGPGTRLTVL.

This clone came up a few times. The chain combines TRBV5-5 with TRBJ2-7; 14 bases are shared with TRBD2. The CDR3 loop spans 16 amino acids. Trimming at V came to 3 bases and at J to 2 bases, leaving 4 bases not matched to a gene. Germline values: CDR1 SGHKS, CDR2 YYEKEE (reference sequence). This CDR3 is CASSSLGLAGAYEQYF. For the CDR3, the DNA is TGTGCCAGCAGCTCCCTGGGACTAGCGGGAGCCTACGAGCAGTACTTC.

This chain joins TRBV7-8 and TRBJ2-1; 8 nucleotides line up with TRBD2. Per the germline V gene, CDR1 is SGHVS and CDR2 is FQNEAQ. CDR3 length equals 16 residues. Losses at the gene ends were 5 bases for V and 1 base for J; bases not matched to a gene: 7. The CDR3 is CASSLPGGPSYNEQFF. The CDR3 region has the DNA TGTGCCAGCAGCCTCCCGGGGGGGCCTTCCTACAATGAGCAGTTCTTC. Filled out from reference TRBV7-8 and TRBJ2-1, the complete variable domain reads GAGVSQSPRYKVAKRGQDVALRCDPISGHVSLFWYQQALGQGPEFLTYFQNEAQLDKSGLPSDRFFAERPEGSVSTLKIQRTQQEDSAVYLCASSLPGGPSYNEQFFGPGTRLTVL.

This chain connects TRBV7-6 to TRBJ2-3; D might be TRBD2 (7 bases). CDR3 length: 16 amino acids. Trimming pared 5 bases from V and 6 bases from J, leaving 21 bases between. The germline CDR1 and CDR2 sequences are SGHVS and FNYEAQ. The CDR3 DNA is TGTGCCAGCAGCCGGCGGGCGGGGGCCTCTGGCGATACGCAGTATTTT. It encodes CASSRRAGASGDTQYF.

The CDR3 DNA reads TGTGCCAGCAGCTTTGATTGGAATCAGCCCCAGCATTTT. Its translation is CASSFDWNQPQHF. The J gene is TRBJ1-5, the V gene TRBV7-8; D gene ambiguous. Trimming shortened V by 3 bases and J by 4 bases, and 7 bases separated the two germline ends. The CDR3 sequence is 13 residues long. Germline V gene lookup returns CDR1 SGHVS and CDR2 FQNEAQ.

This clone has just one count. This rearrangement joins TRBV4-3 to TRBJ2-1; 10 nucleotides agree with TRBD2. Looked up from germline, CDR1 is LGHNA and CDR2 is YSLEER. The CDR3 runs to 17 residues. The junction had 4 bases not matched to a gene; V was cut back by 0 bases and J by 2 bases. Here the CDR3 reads CASSQDLTSGAYNEQFF. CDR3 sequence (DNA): TGCGCCAGCAGCCAAGATCTCACTAGCGGGGCCTACAATGAGCAGTTCTTC.